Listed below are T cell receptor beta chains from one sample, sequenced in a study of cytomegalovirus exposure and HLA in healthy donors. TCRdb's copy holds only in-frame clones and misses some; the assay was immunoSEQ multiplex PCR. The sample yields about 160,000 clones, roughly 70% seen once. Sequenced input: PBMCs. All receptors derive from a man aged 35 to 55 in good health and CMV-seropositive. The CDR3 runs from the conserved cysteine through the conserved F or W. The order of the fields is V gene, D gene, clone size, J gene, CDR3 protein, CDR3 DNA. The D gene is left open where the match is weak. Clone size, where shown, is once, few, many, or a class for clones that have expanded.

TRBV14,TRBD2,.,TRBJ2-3,CASSSGTSGPTDTQYF,TGTGCCAGCAGCAGCGGGACTAGCGGACCCACAGATACGCAGTATTTT
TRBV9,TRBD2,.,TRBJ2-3,CASGTRGAGGGTQYF,TGTGCCAGCGGGACCCGAGGAGCGGGGGGGGGCACGCAGTATTTT
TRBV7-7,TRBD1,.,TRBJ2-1,CASSIGTGGYEQFF,TGTGCTAGCAGCATCGGGACAGGGGGTTATGAGCAGTTCTTC
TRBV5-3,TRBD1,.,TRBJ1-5,CARSHRGHSNQPQHF,TGTGCCAGAAGCCACAGGGGGCATAGCAATCAGCCCCAGCATTTT
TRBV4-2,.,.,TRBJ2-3,CASSRSPRAADTQYF,TGTGCCAGCAGCCGAAGCCCGCGGGCTGCAGATACGCAGTATTTT
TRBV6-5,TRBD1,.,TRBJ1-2,CASSYSGQARRSYTF,TGTGCCAGCAGTTACTCTGGACAGGCCCGGAGAAGCTACACCTTC
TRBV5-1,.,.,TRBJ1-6,CASSSPGSPLHF,TGCGCCAGCAGCTCCCCGGGTTCACCCCTCCACTTT
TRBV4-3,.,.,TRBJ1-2,CASSQDERAASIYGYTF,TGCGCCAGCAGCCAAGATGAGAGGGCAGCTTCTATCTATGGCTACACCTTC
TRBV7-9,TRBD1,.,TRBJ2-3,CASSLAGQGTDTQYF,TGTGCCAGCAGCTTAGCTGGACAGGGGACAGATACGCAGTATTTT
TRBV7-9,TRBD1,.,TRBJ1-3,CASSPGTGGYTIYF,TGTGCCAGCAGTCCCGGGACAGGGGGTTACACCATATATTTT
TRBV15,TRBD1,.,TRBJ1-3,CATSSATGGYGNTIYF,TGTGCCACCAGCAGCGCAACAGGGGGTTATGGAAACACCATATATTTT
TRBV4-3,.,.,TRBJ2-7,CASSQDGGLPYEQYF,TGCGCCAGCAGCCAAGACGGGGGGCTCCCCTACGAGCAGTACTTC
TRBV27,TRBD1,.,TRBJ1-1,CASSLWQGANTEAFF,TGTGCCAGCAGTTTATGGCAGGGGGCGAACACTGAAGCTTTCTTT
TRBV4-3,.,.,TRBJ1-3,CASSQDSSGENTIYF,TGCGCCAGCAGCCAAGATAGCTCGGGGGAAAACACCATATATTTT
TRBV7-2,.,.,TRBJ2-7,CASSGGWGTEQYF,TGTGCCAGCAGCGGAGGGTGGGGCACCGAGCAGTACTTC
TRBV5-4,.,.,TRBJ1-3,CASSYNSRGNTIYF,TGTGCCAGCAGCTACAACTCGAGGGGAAACACCATATATTTT
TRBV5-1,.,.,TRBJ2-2,CASSLAGTLLSGELFF,TGCGCCAGCAGCTTGGCCGGGACTCTTTTATCCGGGGAGCTGTTTTTT
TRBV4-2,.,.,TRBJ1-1,CASSQAGGNTEAFF,TGTGCCAGCAGCCAAGCCGGAGGGAACACTGAAGCTTTCTTT
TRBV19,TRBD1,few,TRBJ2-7,CASSTPGQGKKDEQYF,TGTGCCAGTAGTACTCCGGGACAGGGAAAAAAGGACGAGCAGTACTTC
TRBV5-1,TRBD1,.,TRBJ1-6,CASSAGQGDSPLHF,TGCGCCAGCAGCGCCGGACAGGGCGATTCACCCCTCCACTTT
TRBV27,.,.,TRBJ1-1,CASSLHRQAMNTEAFF,TGTGCCAGCAGTCTACACCGACAGGCAATGAACACTGAAGCTTTCTTT
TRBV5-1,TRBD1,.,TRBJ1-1,CASGMTGMNTEAFF,TGCGCCAGCGGGATGACAGGGATGAACACTGAAGCTTTCTTT
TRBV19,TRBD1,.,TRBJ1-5,CASGSGQVYQPQHF,TGTGCCAGTGGGTCCGGACAGGTATACCAGCCCCAGCATTTT
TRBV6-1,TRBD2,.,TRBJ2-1,CASSERLAGSYNEQFF,TGTGCCAGCAGTGAAAGGCTAGCGGGTTCCTACAATGAGCAGTTCTTC
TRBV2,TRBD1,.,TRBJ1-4,CASSGSDRGNEKLFF,TGTGCCAGCAGTGGATCTGACAGGGGTAATGAAAAACTGTTTTTT
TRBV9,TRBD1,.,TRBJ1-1,CASSPRAAGGKAFF,TGTGCCAGCAGCCCCCGTGCCGCAGGGGGCAAAGCTTTCTTT
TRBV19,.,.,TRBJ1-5,CASSITQGFGNQPQHF,TGTGCCAGTAGTATAACCCAGGGGTTTGGCAATCAGCCCCAGCATTTT
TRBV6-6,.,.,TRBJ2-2,CASRDGGNTGELFF,TGTGCCAGCAGGGACGGGGGAAACACCGGGGAGCTGTTTTTT
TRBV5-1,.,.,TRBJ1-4,CASSSAVGVEKLFF,TGCGCCAGCAGCTCGGCGGTAGGAGTTGAAAAACTGTTTTTT
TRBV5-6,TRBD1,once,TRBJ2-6,CASTVPGQGRGSGANVLTF,TGTGCCAGCACTGTCCCGGGACAGGGACGAGGCTCTGGGGCCAACGTCCTGACTTTC
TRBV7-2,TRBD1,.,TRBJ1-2,CASSLDREDYGYTF,TGTGCCAGCAGTCTCGACAGGGAAGACTATGGCTACACCTTC
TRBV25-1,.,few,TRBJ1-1,CASSDGAEAFF,TGTGCCAGCAGTGACGGGGCTGAAGCTTTCTTT
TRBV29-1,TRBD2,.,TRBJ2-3,CSVSGTSGGTDTQYF,TGCAGCGTTTCCGGGACTAGCGGGGGCACAGATACGCAGTATTTT
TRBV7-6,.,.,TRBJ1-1,CASSLYSNTEAFF,TGTGCCAGCAGCTTGTATTCGAACACTGAAGCTTTCTTT
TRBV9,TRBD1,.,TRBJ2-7,CASSAGTGPLHEQYF,TGTGCCAGCAGCGCGGGGACAGGGCCCCTCCACGAGCAGTACTTC
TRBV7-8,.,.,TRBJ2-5,CASSPRGQETQYF,TGTGCCAGCAGCCCCCGGGGGCAAGAGACCCAGTACTTC
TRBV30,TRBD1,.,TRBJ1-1,CAWRNARDREPNTEAFF,TGTGCCTGGAGGAACGCTCGGGACAGAGAACCGAACACTGAAGCTTTCTTT
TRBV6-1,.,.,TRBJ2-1,CASSEFDSRNEQFF,TGTGCCAGCAGTGAATTTGACTCCCGTAATGAGCAGTTCTTC
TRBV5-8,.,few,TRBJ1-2,CASSMRRGYTF,TGTGCCAGCAGCATGCGAAGAGGCTACACCTTC
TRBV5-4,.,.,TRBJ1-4,CASSQGIGGEKLFF,TGTGCCAGCAGCCAGGGGATTGGAGGTGAAAAACTGTTTTTT
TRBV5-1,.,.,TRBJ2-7,CASSYDRTYEQYF,TGCGCCAGCAGCTATGACAGGACCTACGAGCAGTACTTC